This record looks at one T cell receptor (beta chain) sequence and its context. This specimen comes from a study of Graves' ophthalmopathy and Graves' hyperthyroidism. Other autoimmune diseases, uncontrolled infections, pregnancy or lactation ruled patients out of participation. Amplification of TCR beta CDR3 regions used RNA transcripts. HTBI primers served in a first-round RT-PCR, which a second-round multiplex PCR followed. TCRdb processed the multiplex PCR reads anew with MiXCR; each CDR3 protein has one entry. The sample has 300,000 to 500,000 distinct CDR3 sequences, approximately 15% seen once. This CDR3 spans 18 amino acids. CDR1 and CDR2 from the germline V gene are MNHEY and SVGEGT. With 7 bases clipped from V and 1 base from J, the junction kept 14 bases outside the gene matches.

This receptor was obtained from a young woman with stable Graves' hyperthyroidism. J is TRBJ1-5 and V is TRBV6-2 or TRBV6-3; 9 bases match TRBD1. The sample comprised peripheral blood. The CDR3 nucleotides read TGTGCCAGCAAAGGGGGACAGGGACGGGTCTGGAGCAATCAGCCCCAGCATTTT. Translation gives CASKGGQGRVWSNQPQHF.